Listed below are T cell receptor beta chains from one sample, sequenced in a study of blood T cell repertoires in COVID-19. Profiling relied on immunoSEQ multiplex PCR, and the TCRdb table lists in-frame clones only, not all of them. The sample lists 100,000 to 150,000 clones, 84% occurring once. The sequencing sample was made of peripheral blood. The receptors derive from a man in his fifties or sixties with acute or convalescent COVID-19. The CDR3 runs from the conserved cysteine through the conserved F or W. The D gene is left open where the match is weak. Some rows mark clone size as missing; the rest say once, few, many or name a class of expanded clone.

cdr3_nt cdr3_aa j_call d_call clone_size v_call
TGCGCCAGCAGCTCCACGGGGAGCTCTGGAAACACCATATATTTT CASSSTGSSGNTIYF TRBJ1-3 NA NA TRBV5-1
TGTGCCAGCAGCAAAGAGAGATTTTGGGAAAAACTGTTTTTT CASSKERFWEKLFF TRBJ1-4 NA few TRBV21-1
TGCGCCAGCAGCTTGGCGACTACACGCACAGATACGCAGTATTTT CASSLATTRTDTQYF TRBJ2-3 NA NA TRBV5-1
TGTGCCAGCAGCCGTAGCGGCGGGCTCACAGATACGCAGTATTTT CASSRSGGLTDTQYF TRBJ2-3 NA NA TRBV7-3
TGTGCCAGCAGTTTCGGACATACAACCGGGGAGCTGTTTTTT CASSFGHTTGELFF TRBJ2-2 NA NA TRBV28
TGTGCCAGCAGGAGGACAGGGGGCAATGAGCAGTTCTTC CASRRTGGNEQFF TRBJ2-1 TRBD1 NA TRBV12-3/TRBV12-4
TGTGCCAGCAGCTTCTCCGGGACAGGGGTCTCCCAAGAGACCCAGTACTTC CASSFSGTGVSQETQYF TRBJ2-5 TRBD1 NA TRBV7-9
TGTGCCAGCAGTGTTCGACAGGGCCCAAACACTGAAGCTTTCTTT CASSVRQGPNTEAFF TRBJ1-1 TRBD1 NA TRBV2
TGTGCCTGGAGGGGGGGGGTATTGAAGGAGACCCAGTACTTC CAWRGGVLKETQYF TRBJ2-5 TRBD2 NA TRBV30
TGTGCCAGCGGGGGGGAGTGGGAGCAGTACTTC CASGGEWEQYF TRBJ2-7 TRBD2 NA TRBV6-5
TGTGCCTGGAGCCGGGACAGCAACTTTTCACCCCTCCACTTT CAWSRDSNFSPLHF TRBJ1-6 TRBD1 NA TRBV30
TGTGCCAGCTCCGGGACAGGGGGCTTACCAGATACGCAGTATTTT CASSGTGGLPDTQYF TRBJ2-3 TRBD1 NA TRBV28
TGTGCCAGCAGCCAATACAGGGTTGAAAAACTGTTTTTT CASSQYRVEKLFF TRBJ1-4 NA NA TRBV3-1/TRBV3-2
TGTGCCAGCATGAGGACGGGAGGTACTGAAGCTTTCTTT CASMRTGGTEAFF TRBJ1-1 NA few TRBV2
TGTGCCAGCAGTACAGGCTCCTATAATTCACCCCTCCACTTT CASSTGSYNSPLHF TRBJ1-6 NA few TRBV25-1
TGTGCCAGCAGCTCACTATGGACCGACAGGGGGCAAGGCTACACCTTC CASSSLWTDRGQGYTF TRBJ1-2 TRBD1 NA TRBV7-2
TGTGCCAGCTCACGGTCACAGGGGGCTTCCTACGAGCAGTACTTC CASSRSQGASYEQYF TRBJ2-7 TRBD1 NA TRBV18
TGTGCCAGCAGCTTGATGGGAGGCGGGAGCACAGATACGCAGTATTTT CASSLMGGGSTDTQYF TRBJ2-3 NA NA TRBV5-4
TGTGCCAGCAGTGAAGCGTCGGGAAAGGGAGGAAAACTGTTTTTT CASSEASGKGGKLFF TRBJ1-4 NA once TRBV6-1
TGTGCCAGCAGCGAACTGCCCGGACAGGTCGCCGGGGAGCTGTTTTTT CASSELPGQVAGELFF TRBJ2-2 TRBD1 NA TRBV5-4
TGTGCCAGCAGCTTGAACGGGGGGCGGAACACCGGGGAGCTGTTTTTT CASSLNGGRNTGELFF TRBJ2-2 NA NA TRBV5-6
TGTGCCAGCAGGCCTGGGAGGGCCAATCAGCCCCAGCATTTT CASRPGRANQPQHF TRBJ1-5 NA NA TRBV6-4
TGTGCCAGCAGCTGGACAGGGGTGGTCGCGAACACCGGGGAGCTGTTTTTT CASSWTGVVANTGELFF TRBJ2-2 TRBD1 NA TRBV5-4
TGTGCCAGCAGCGTGGGACACCGTAACTATGGCTACACCTTC CASSVGHRNYGYTF TRBJ1-2 NA NA TRBV9
TGTGCCACGAACCAAGCGCAAGCTAACTATGGCTACACCTTC CATNQAQANYGYTF TRBJ1-2 NA NA TRBV10-3
TGCGCCAGCAGCTGGGCACGGGACAGCTCAAGGAGAACTGAAGCTTTCTTT CASSWARDSSRRTEAFF TRBJ1-1 TRBD1 NA TRBV5-1
TGTGCCAGCAGCCCGACAGTAAACGTTAATGAGCAGTTCTTC CASSPTVNVNEQFF TRBJ2-1 NA NA TRBV11-1
TGTGCCAGTAGCAAGACAGGGTCGGATCAGCCCCAGCATTTT CASSKTGSDQPQHF TRBJ1-5 TRBD1 NA TRBV19
TGTGCCACCAGCAGAGTACAGGGAAGTTCACCCCTCCACTTT CATSRVQGSSPLHF TRBJ1-6 NA NA TRBV15
TGTGCCATCAGTGACGGGACTGCCTTGGAGACCCAGTACTTC CAISDGTALETQYF TRBJ2-5 NA NA TRBV10-3
TGTGCCAGCAGCTCCGGACTAGCGGGGATCTACGAGCAGTACTTC CASSSGLAGIYEQYF TRBJ2-7 TRBD2 NA TRBV7-2
TGTGCCACCAGTGATTGGACTAGCGGGGGGGGAGAGACCCAGTACTTC CATSDWTSGGGETQYF TRBJ2-5 TRBD2 NA TRBV24-1
TGTGCCACCAGTGATACCACTAGCGGGAACTACAATGAGCAGTTCTTC CATSDTTSGNYNEQFF TRBJ2-1 TRBD2 NA TRBV24-1
TGCGCCAGCAGCTTGATGTTTGGGAGTCCAAAAACTCAGAACACTGAAGCTTTCTTT CASSLMFGSPKTQNTEAFF TRBJ1-1 NA NA TRBV5-1
TGCGCCAGCAGCCAAGGGGACACCTATAATGAAAAACTGTTTTTT CASSQGDTYNEKLFF TRBJ1-4 NA NA TRBV4-1
TGTGCCAGCAGCTTAGTCGCAGGGTATACGCAGTATTTT CASSLVAGYTQYF TRBJ2-3 NA NA TRBV7-9
TGTGCCAGCAGCGCCTATAATGAGGGCGAGCAGTACTTC CASSAYNEGEQYF TRBJ2-7 NA NA TRBV11-2
TGTGCCTGGAGGAGGGAGGGAAAGTTCGGCGGGGAGCTGTTTTTT CAWRREGKFGGELFF TRBJ2-2 TRBD2 NA TRBV30
TGTGCCAGCAGCGTTAGCGGGGGCTCCTACAATGAGCAGTTCTTC CASSVSGGSYNEQFF TRBJ2-1 TRBD2 NA TRBV9
TGTGCCAGCAGCTTAGGCAGGGCCAACGAGCAGTACTTC CASSLGRANEQYF TRBJ2-7 NA NA TRBV5-6
TGTGCCAGCAGCCCCGGACAGGGTTGGTCACCCCTCCACTTT CASSPGQGWSPLHF TRBJ1-6 TRBD1 NA TRBV28
TGTGCCAGCAGCTTCGCGAGTCCGGGAGAGAGTACGACCCAGTACTTC CASSFASPGESTTQYF TRBJ2-5 NA NA TRBV7-3
TGTGCCAGCAGCGCGGAGGGTGTGTGGGAGACCCAGTACTTC CASSAEGVWETQYF TRBJ2-5 NA NA TRBV9
TGCGCCAGCAGCCCTCTCGCACAGGCGATACTCTACGAGCAGTACTTC CASSPLAQAILYEQYF TRBJ2-7 NA once TRBV10-1
TGTGCCAGCAGCTCCACAGGGGGCGAGCAGTACTTC CASSSTGGEQYF TRBJ2-7 TRBD1 NA TRBV3-1/TRBV3-2
TGTGCCTGGAGTCCCCTAGTCCGGCATTTT CAWSPLVRHF TRBJ1-5 NA once TRBV30
TGTGCCAGCAGCTTAGGCCGAGGGCATAACGAGACCCAGTACTTC CASSLGRGHNETQYF TRBJ2-5 NA NA TRBV7-9
TGTGCCAGCGCGATCCGGGGGGTCGCTAATGAAAAACTGTTTTTT CASAIRGVANEKLFF TRBJ1-4 NA NA TRBV27
TGTGCCAGAGCCTCTGACACCCGCCAAGAGACCCAGTACTTC CARASDTRQETQYF TRBJ2-5 NA NA TRBV19
TGTGCCAGCAGTGAATCCGACAGACATACTGAAAAACTGTTTTTT CASSESDRHTEKLFF TRBJ1-4 NA NA TRBV25-1
TGTGCCAGCAGCTTATCATCTGGGACAGCACTAATTTTGAGAGAGACCCAGTACTTC CASSLSSGTALILRETQYF TRBJ2-5 TRBD1 NA TRBV7-2
TGTGCTAGTGGCCCCACCGGGGGTGGAAACACTGAAGCTTTCTTT CASGPTGGGNTEAFF TRBJ1-1 NA NA TRBV12-5
TGTGCCAGTAGTGGAGGGGCGGATAGCAATCAGCCCCAGCATTTT CASSGGADSNQPQHF TRBJ1-5 NA once TRBV19
TGTGCCAGCAGCGTAGCTAACAGGGCGGTCGATGGCTACACCTTC CASSVANRAVDGYTF TRBJ1-2 NA NA TRBV9
TGTGCCAGCAGTGAAGCGTCTCCCCAAGTGAGGGACAGTTTTCCTTCACCCCTCCACTTT CASSEASPQVRDSFPSPLHF TRBJ1-6 TRBD1 NA TRBV2
TGCGCCAGCAGCTTGTCCGTCCGGACAGGCCAACCTAACTATGGCTACACCTTC CASSLSVRTGQPNYGYTF TRBJ1-2 TRBD1 NA TRBV5-1
TGTGCCAGCAGCCAAGATGGGGACAGGATCTATGGCTACACCTTC CASSQDGDRIYGYTF TRBJ1-2 TRBD1 NA TRBV4-2
TGTGCCAGCAGTTCCGGGACAGGGGAAAATTCACCCCTCCACTTT CASSSGTGENSPLHF TRBJ1-6 TRBD1 once TRBV5-4
TGTGCCAGTAGTATGGGAGGGTGGGGCTACGAGCAGTACTTC CASSMGGWGYEQYF TRBJ2-7 TRBD2 NA TRBV19
TGTGCCAGCAGTCCTGGGACTCAACTTGGGGGTACGCAGTATTTT CASSPGTQLGGTQYF TRBJ2-3 NA NA TRBV27